The rows below give T cell receptor beta chains drawn from one sample of a study of T-cell memory formation after mild COVID-19. TCRdb analysed the 5' RACE reads with MiXCR anew, one entry per CDR3 protein. The data contain about 560,000 distinct CDR3 sequences, roughly 18% of them singletons. The sequenced material came from PBMCs or a T cell subset sorted from them (not recorded which). These TCRs come from an adult woman who had mild COVID-19 (a few samples of this study predate the infection). Cell type and time point are not known. CDR3s include the opening cysteine and the closing phenylalanine or tryptophan. Each record gives: V gene, clone size, J gene, D gene, CDR3 DNA, CDR3 protein. The D gene is left open where the match is weak. The size of a clone is reported for some rows only, either as once, few or many, or as a class for expanded clones.

>TRBV2|few|TRBJ2-7|-
TGTGCCAGCGGAGGTATGGGGCACGAGCAGTACTTC
CASGGMGHEQYF
>TRBV6-5|few|TRBJ2-7|-
TGTGCCAGCAGTTACGAGGACAGCTACGAGCAGTACTTC
CASSYEDSYEQYF
>TRBV5-1|many|TRBJ2-3|TRBD1
TGCGCCAGCAGCTTGGGACAGGGGGGGACAGATACGCAGTATTTT
CASSLGQGGTDTQYF
>TRBV12-5|few|TRBJ1-4|-
TGTGCTAGTGGTTTGGCCTCGGCGAGGGAAAAACTGTTTTTT
CASGLASAREKLFF
>TRBV6-1|-|TRBJ2-2|-
TGTGCCAGCAGGGCAGCCACGAACACCGGGGAGCTGTTTTTT
CASRAATNTGELFF
>TRBV20-1|-|TRBJ2-3|-
TGCAGTTGCGGGGTCAGCACAGATACGCAGTATTTT
CSCGVSTDTQYF
>TRBV20-1|-|TRBJ1-1|TRBD1
TGCAGTGCCGGACAGGTACTGAACACTGAAGCTTTCTTT
CSAGQVLNTEAFF
>TRBV5-1|-|TRBJ2-2|-
TGCGCCGGCAGCTTGGAGCCGTCTACCGACACCGGGGAGCTGTTTTTT
CAGSLEPSTDTGELFF
>TRBV29-1|-|TRBJ1-2|-
TGCAGCGCGGAGACAGTGGAGGGGAGCTATGGCTACACCTTC
CSAETVEGSYGYTF
>TRBV29-1|few|TRBJ2-2|-
TGCAGCGTTGGCAGGGGGGAAACCGGGGAGCTGTTTTTT
CSVGRGETGELFF
>TRBV7-9|few|TRBJ2-4|-
TGTGCCAGCAGCACGGGACCGGTCCTTGCCAAAAACATTCAGTACTTC
CASSTGPVLAKNIQYF
>TRBV5-1|-|TRBJ2-5|TRBD1
TGCGCCAGCAGCCCGGGGACAGAAGTCCAAGAGACCCAGTACTTC
CASSPGTEVQETQYF
>TRBV24-1|few|TRBJ2-6|-
TGTGCCACCAGTGATTTCGGGGAAGGGGATCCTGGGGCCAACGTCCTGACTTTC
CATSDFGEGDPGANVLTF
>TRBV12-3/TRBV12-4|many|TRBJ2-2|TRBD2
TGTGCCAGCAGTTTCCGACTAGCGGCCACCGGGGAGCTGTTTTTT
CASSFRLAATGELFF
>TRBV7-9|few|TRBJ2-2|-
TGTGCCAGCAGCTTAGCAACAGGTGGCGGGGAGCTGTTTTTT
CASSLATGGGELFF
>TRBV7-9|few|TRBJ2-7|TRBD1
TGTGCCAGCAGCACCCGGACCGGGACAGACTACGAGCAGTACTTC
CASSTRTGTDYEQYF
>TRBV7-2|few|TRBJ2-5|TRBD2
TGTGCCAGCAGCCGGGGACTATCCCCCTACCAGTACTTC
CASSRGLSPYQYF
>TRBV12-3/TRBV12-4|many|TRBJ2-1|-
TGTGCCAGCGGGTGGGAGAGTTACAATGAGCAGTTCTTC
CASGWESYNEQFF
>TRBV6-6|-|TRBJ1-2|TRBD1
TGTGCCAGCAGTTACCCCTCCGGGGACAGGGATATCTATGGCTACACCTTC
CASSYPSGDRDIYGYTF
>TRBV7-3|few|TRBJ2-5|TRBD2
TGTGCCAGCAGCACCCGGACTAGCGGGGTGGAGACCCAGTACTTC
CASSTRTSGVETQYF
>TRBV9|-|TRBJ2-5|-
TGTGCCAGCAGCGTAGGGGGGGAAGAGACCCAGTACTTC
CASSVGGEETQYF
>TRBV6-2/TRBV6-3|-|TRBJ1-5|-
TGTGCCAGCAGTTACCGACAGCCTACAAACAATCAGCCCCAGCATTTT
CASSYRQPTNNQPQHF
>TRBV11-2|-|TRBJ2-5|-
TGTGCCAGCAGCTCCAACGGGGCCACGGGGGACCAGTACTTC
CASSSNGATGDQYF
>TRBV7-2|-|TRBJ2-5|-
TGTGCCAGCAGCTTAGCACTATACCAAGAGACCCAGTACTTC
CASSLALYQETQYF
>TRBV13|-|TRBJ1-4|-
TGTGCCAGCAGCTTAAACGAAGGATTCGGAGAAAAACTGTTTTTT
CASSLNEGFGEKLFF
>TRBV29-1|many|TRBJ1-4|-
TGCAGCGGCATTAAACAGGGAGCAGGTGAAAAACTGTTTTTT
CSGIKQGAGEKLFF
>TRBV9|-|TRBJ1-2|-
TGTGCCAGCAGCCCAATACCGGGACCCGAGGGCTACACCTTC
CASSPIPGPEGYTF
>TRBV12-3/TRBV12-4|few|TRBJ2-1|-
TGTGCCAGCAGTTCCTACACATTGACCCGGAGTTACAATGAGCAGTTCTTC
CASSSYTLTRSYNEQFF
>TRBV7-9|-|TRBJ1-1|-
TGTGCCAGCAGTCGGGAACTCAATTTAGGTGAAGCTTTCTTT
CASSRELNLGEAFF
>TRBV7-2|many|TRBJ2-3|-
TGTGCCAGCAGCTTAGCGTCCTCGGCGCAGTATTTT
CASSLASSAQYF
>TRBV5-1|few|TRBJ2-3|-
TGCGCCACCAGGGGTCAGACTAGCACAGATACGCAGTATTTT
CATRGQTSTDTQYF
>TRBV7-9|few|TRBJ2-7|-
TGTGCCAGCAGCTTAATCGGGACGGGATCCTACGAGCAGTACTTC
CASSLIGTGSYEQYF
>TRBV7-2|-|TRBJ2-5|TRBD2
TGTGCCAGCAGCCGAAGCGGGATAGGTGAGACCCAGTACTTC
CASSRSGIGETQYF
>TRBV20-1|-|TRBJ1-2|-
TGCAGTGCTAGGGGGGGCTCGTCGGACTATGGCTACACCTTC
CSARGGSSDYGYTF
>TRBV29-1|-|TRBJ2-3|TRBD2
TGCAGCGGGGAGGGCCTCCTGATGGATACGCAGTATTTT
CSGEGLLMDTQYF
>TRBV7-9|few|TRBJ2-3|TRBD1
TGTGCCAGCAGCCCAGGCCTGACAGGGAACGCAGATACGCAGTATTTT
CASSPGLTGNADTQYF
>TRBV29-1|many|TRBJ1-2|-
TGCAGCGTTGAGGATGGCTACACCTTC
CSVEDGYTF
>TRBV6-2/TRBV6-3|-|TRBJ2-2|TRBD2
TGTGCCAGCAGCTCTATGACTAGCGGGAGGGCGAACACCGGGGAGCTGTTTTTT
CASSSMTSGRANTGELFF
>TRBV24-1|-|TRBJ1-2|-
TGTGCCACCAGTGATTCTAACAGTTACCTCTATGGCTACACCTTC
CATSDSNSYLYGYTF
>TRBV7-2|few|TRBJ2-5|-
TGTGCCAGCAGCCGCCGGGACGGAAAAGAGACCCAGTACTTC
CASSRRDGKETQYF
>TRBV6-6|few|TRBJ2-7|-
TGTGCCAGCAGTTACTCAGGGACTTTGTACTTC
CASSYSGTLYF
>TRBV20-1|-|TRBJ1-5|-
TGCAGTGCTAGACCCCCTCACCTCAGGGGTCAGCCCCAGCATTTT
CSARPPHLRGQPQHF
>TRBV7-8|many|TRBJ2-3|TRBD2
TGTGCCAGCAGCGGAGGGACTAGCGGTAGCACAGATACGCAGTATTTT
CASSGGTSGSTDTQYF
>TRBV20-1|-|TRBJ2-3|TRBD2
TGCAGTGCAGAACTAGCGGGATACACAGATACGCAGTATTTT
CSAELAGYTDTQYF
>TRBV7-2|few|TRBJ1-5|-
TGTGCCAGCAGCTCACAGAGTACCAATCAGCCCCAGCATTTT
CASSSQSTNQPQHF
>TRBV5-1|-|TRBJ2-1|-
TGCGCCAGCAGCTTGGCTCCCGGGCTAAGTGAGCAGTTCTTC
CASSLAPGLSEQFF
>TRBV7-9|-|TRBJ2-2|-
TGTGCCAGCAGCAACCTTGGGGGCGACGGGGAGCTGTTTTTT
CASSNLGGDGELFF
>TRBV6-1|few|TRBJ2-7|TRBD2
TGTGCCAGCACCACCGGAGGCGGGGGGACCTACGAGCAGTACTTC
CASTTGGGGTYEQYF
>TRBV20-1|-|TRBJ2-7|-
TGCAGTGCTAGAGACCAGGGCAGGTCCCCCTACGAGCAGTACTTC
CSARDQGRSPYEQYF
>TRBV3-1|-|TRBJ1-1|TRBD1
TGTGCCAGCAGCCAAGATATAGGGGGCTCTGAAGCTTTCTTT
CASSQDIGGSEAFF
>TRBV12-3/TRBV12-4|few|TRBJ2-5|TRBD2
TGTGCCAGCAGTTTAACTAGCGGGGTGGCGGAGACCCAGTACTTC
CASSLTSGVAETQYF
>TRBV11-3|-|TRBJ2-3|TRBD2
TGTGCCAGCAGCTTAGCGGCGGGGGGCCTGGATACGCAGTATTTT
CASSLAAGGLDTQYF
>TRBV7-2|-|TRBJ2-1|TRBD2
TGTGCCAGCAGCCAAACCGGGACTAGCTCCTACAATGAGCAGTTCTTC
CASSQTGTSSYNEQFF
>TRBV3-1|-|TRBJ2-6|TRBD2
TGTGCCAGCAGCCCTGCCCGGACTAGCCCTGGGGCCAACGTCCTGACTTTC
CASSPARTSPGANVLTF
>TRBV5-1|few|TRBJ1-5|-
TGCGCCAGCAGCCTGGAGGGGATCCAGCCCCAGCATTTT
CASSLEGIQPQHF
>TRBV20-1|-|TRBJ2-2|-
TGCAGTGCTAGAAAGCTAGGTTGGGTCGGGGAGCTGTTTTTT
CSARKLGWVGELFF
>TRBV4-1|-|TRBJ2-5|-
TGCGCCAGCAGCCAAGGGGTCGGGTCGGAGACCCAGTACTTC
CASSQGVGSETQYF
>TRBV7-2|many|TRBJ2-1|-
TGTGCCAGCAGCGACGAACCGGGTAGAAATGAGCAGTTCTTC
CASSDEPGRNEQFF
>TRBV9|few|TRBJ1-4|TRBD1
TGTGCCAGCAGCGCCCGGGTCCAGGGGGCTAATGAAAAACTGTTTTTT
CASSARVQGANEKLFF